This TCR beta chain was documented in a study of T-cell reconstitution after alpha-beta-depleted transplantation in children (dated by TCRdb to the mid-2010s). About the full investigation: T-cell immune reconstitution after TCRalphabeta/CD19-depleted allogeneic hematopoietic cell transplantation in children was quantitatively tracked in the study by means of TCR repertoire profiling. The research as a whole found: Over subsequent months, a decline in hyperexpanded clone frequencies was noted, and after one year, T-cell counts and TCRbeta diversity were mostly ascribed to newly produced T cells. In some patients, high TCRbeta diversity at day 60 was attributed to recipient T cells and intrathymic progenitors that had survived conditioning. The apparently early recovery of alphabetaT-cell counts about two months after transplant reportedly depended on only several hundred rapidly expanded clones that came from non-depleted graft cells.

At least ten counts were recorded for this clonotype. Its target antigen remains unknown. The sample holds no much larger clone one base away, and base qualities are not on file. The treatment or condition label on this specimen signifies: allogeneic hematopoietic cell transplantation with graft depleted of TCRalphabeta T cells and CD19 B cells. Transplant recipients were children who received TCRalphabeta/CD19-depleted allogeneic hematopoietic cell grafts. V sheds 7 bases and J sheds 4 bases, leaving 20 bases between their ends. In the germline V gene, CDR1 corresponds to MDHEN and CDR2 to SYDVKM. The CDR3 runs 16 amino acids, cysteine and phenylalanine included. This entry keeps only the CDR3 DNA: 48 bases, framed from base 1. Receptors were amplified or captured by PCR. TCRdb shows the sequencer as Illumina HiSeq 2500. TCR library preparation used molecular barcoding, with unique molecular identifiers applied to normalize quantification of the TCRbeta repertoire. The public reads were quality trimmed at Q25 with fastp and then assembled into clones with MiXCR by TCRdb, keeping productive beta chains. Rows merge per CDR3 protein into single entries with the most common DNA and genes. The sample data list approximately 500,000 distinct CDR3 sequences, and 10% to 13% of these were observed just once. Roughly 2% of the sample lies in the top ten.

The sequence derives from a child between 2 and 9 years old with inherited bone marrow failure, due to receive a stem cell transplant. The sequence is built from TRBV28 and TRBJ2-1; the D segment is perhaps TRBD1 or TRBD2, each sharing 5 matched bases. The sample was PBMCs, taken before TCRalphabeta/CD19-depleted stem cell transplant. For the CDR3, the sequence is CASTPLLSGRYNEQFF. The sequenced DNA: TGTGCCAGCACCCCGTTATTGTCAGGGAGATACAATGAGCAGTTCTTC.